This passage covers 23 T cell receptor beta chains from one sample sequenced in a study of blood T cell repertoires in COVID-19. The repertoire was sequenced with immunoSEQ multiplex PCR; TCRdb's copy has only in-frame clones and lacks some. The sample yields fewer than 350,000 clones, more than 85% seen once. Input material: peripheral blood. These receptors were taken from a man aged 40-55 years with acute or convalescent COVID-19.

This clone was observed once. The same CDR3 also results from other DNA sequences found in this sample. This rearrangement joins TRBV20-1 to TRBJ2-7, with D unresolved. This CDR3 is built from 11 residues. Trimming removed 1 base from V and 3 bases from J, with 4 bases in between. Looked up from germline, CDR1 is DFQATT and CDR2 is SNEGSKA (reference sequence). The CDR3 sequence: CSARGGYEQYF. The CDR3 DNA reads as TGCAGTGCTAGAGGAGGCTACGAGCAGTACTTC.

This clone has more than one count but fewer than ten. V and J are TRBV4-1 and TRBJ1-4; 11 bases map to TRBD1. The CDR3 runs to 15 residues. V lost 5 bases and J lost 3; bases outside the gene matches: 2. Looked up from germline, CDR1 is MGHRA and CDR2 is YSYEKL. The DNA for the CDR3 is TGCGCCAGCAGCGGACAGGGGGCAGCTAATGAAAAACTGTTTTTT. It translates to CASSGQGAANEKLFF.

The chain combines TRBV6-1 with TRBJ2-4; D is perhaps TRBD2 (5 bases). V was cut by 0 bases and J by 3 bases, with 9 bases left in between. Germline CDR1 MNHNS, CDR2 SASEGT. The CDR3 loop spans 15 amino acids. Here the CDR3 DNA reads TGTGCCAGCAGTGAAGCCCCCGGAGGCAAAAACATTCAGTACTTC. Its protein product is CASSEAPGGKNIQYF.

The chain links TRBV18 to TRBJ1-6; 9 bases are a match to TRBD1. Germline CDR1 reads KGHSH; CDR2 reads LQKENI. Germline trimming cut 11 bases from V and 5 bases from J; bases unmatched to any gene: 4. This CDR3 comprises 13 residues. CDR3 nucleotide sequence: TGTGCCGCGAGGACAGGGGATAATTCACCCCTCCACTTT. Protein: CAARTGDNSPLHF. The full variable domain, with the rest looked up from reference TRBV18 and TRBJ1-6, is NAGVMQNPRHLVRRRGQEARLRCSPMKGHSHVYWYRQLPEEGLKFMVYLQKENIIDESGMPKERFSAEFPKEGPSILRIQQVVRGDSAAYFCAARTGDNSPLHFGNGTRLTVT.

A few counts support this clone. The rearrangement links TRBV27 to TRBJ2-1, with 9 bases that match TRBD1. This CDR3 is 15 amino acids long. The V gene end was trimmed by 4 bases and the J gene end by 8 bases; junction bases not matched to a gene: 9. From germline, CDR1 is MNHEY and CDR2 SMNVEV (reference sequence). The CDR3 sequence: CASSSPGQGVDEQFF. For the CDR3, the DNA is TGTGCCAGCAGTTCCCCGGGACAGGGCGTCGATGAGCAGTTCTTC.

The chain recombines TRBV24-1 with TRBJ2-2; the match to TRBD2 covers 12 bases. The V gene's germline CDR1 is KGHDR and CDR2 SFDVKD. Unmatched junction bases numbered 3, after V lost 11 bases and J lost 0 bases. CDR3 size: 15 residues. Written as DNA, the CDR3 is TGTGCCAGCGGACTAGCGGGGTCGAACACCGGGGAGCTGTTTTTT. It encodes CASGLAGSNTGELFF.

The chain joins TRBV7-2 to TRBJ1-5, with D hard to call. The germline gives CDR1 SGHTA, CDR2 FQGNSA. This CDR3 has 13 amino acids. The V gene lost 6 bases and the J gene lost 4 bases, with 10 bases spanning the gap. In DNA form, the CDR3 reads TGTGCCAGCAGTCCCAGTTCGAATCAGCCCCAGCATTTT. This codes for CASSPSSNQPQHF.

This CDR3 reads CAIMGEKGNEQFF. The CDR3 DNA is TGTGCCATCATGGGAGAGAAAGGGAATGAGCAGTTCTTC. The chain recombines TRBV10-3 with TRBJ2-1; maybe TRBD2 (5 bases). Looked up from germline, CDR1 is ENHRY and CDR2 is SYGVKD. V lost 7 bases and J lost 7, with 14 bases in between. The CDR3 is made up of 13 amino acids.

The CDR3 DNA reads as TGTGCCAGCAGCTTGGATCCTAGTTACGAGCAGTACTTC. Its protein product is CASSLDPSYEQYF. V and J are TRBV5-4 and TRBJ2-7; no clear D. Germline V gene sequence: CDR1 SGHNT, CDR2 YYREEE (reference sequence). V was cut by 0 bases and J by 4 bases, with 8 bases left in between. The CDR3 totals 13 residues. The full variable domain, completed using reference TRBV5-4 and TRBJ2-7, is ETGVTQSPTHLIKTRGQQVTLRCSSQSGHNTVSWYQQALGQGPQFIFQYYREEENGRGNFPPRFSGLQFPNYSSELNVNALELDDSALYLCASSLDPSYEQYFGPGTRLTVT.

This rearrangement joins TRBV4-2 to TRBJ1-1; D is ambiguous. The CDR3 is 18 residues long. The V end was cut by 0 bases, the J end by 4 bases, with 21 bases between. In germline, CDR1 is LGHNA, CDR2 YNFKEQ. The CDR3 DNA reads as TGTGCCAGCAGCCAAGATTTAAGTGGGTTGAGAGGGTTCACTGAAGCTTTCTTT. It translates to CASSQDLSGLRGFTEAFF.

The chain links TRBV5-1 to TRBJ1-4, with TRBD1 as a possible D gene (5 bases). CDR3 size: 17 residues. V was trimmed by 4 bases and J by 2 bases, leaving 18 bases between them. Germline V gene lookup returns CDR1 SGHRS and CDR2 YFSETQ. CDR3 sequence reads: CASSPGEGRGTNEKLFF. The CDR3 coding sequence is TGCGCCAGCAGCCCCGGGGAAGGGAGGGGCACTAATGAAAAACTGTTTTTT.

The chain links TRBV12-5 to TRBJ2-7; maybe TRBD1 (6 bases). The CDR3 has 12 residues. Trimming removed 4 bases at V and 6 bases at J, with 10 bases between. Germline CDR1 reads LGHNT; CDR2 reads FRNRAP. As DNA, the CDR3 is TGTGCTAGTGGTTCAGGGGTTCGCGAGCAGTACTTC. It encodes CASGSGVREQYF.

This chain uses TRBV9 with TRBJ1-1, with 7 bases matching TRBD1. Germline V gives CDR1 SGDLS, CDR2 YYNGEE. J lost 2 bases, V lost 4 bases, and 5 bases had no gene match. The CDR3 contains 14 residues. DNA for the CDR3: TGTGCCAGCAGCCGAGGGACAGCCAACACTGAAGCTTTCTTT. As protein: CASSRGTANTEAFF.

The chain uses TRBV14 and TRBJ2-1; no firm D call. With 1 base removed from V and 4 bases from J, the gap between germline ends came to 5 bases. The CDR3 spans 13 residues. Germline V gives CDR1 SGHDN, CDR2 FVKESK. For the CDR3, the DNA is TGTGCCAGCAGCCAAGGAGAATACAATGAGCAGTTCTTC. It is translated as CASSQGEYNEQFF.

This rearrangement joins TRBV5-6 to TRBJ1-2; the D gene is possibly TRBD1 (5 bases). Looked up from germline, CDR1 is SGHDT and CDR2 is YYEEEE. With 1 base removed from V and 3 bases from J, the gap between germline ends came to 7 bases. The CDR3 covers 13 residues. In DNA form, the CDR3 reads TGTGCCAGCAGCTTGTGGGGCTACTATGGCTACACCTTC. As protein: CASSLWGYYGYTF.

The chain carries TRBV5-1 and TRBJ1-2; D is possibly TRBD1 (5 bases). Trimming pared 5 bases from V and 3 bases from J, leaving 14 bases between. CDR1 and CDR2 from the germline V gene are SGHRS and YFSETQ. There are 14 residues in the CDR3. As DNA, the CDR3 is TGCGCCAGCAGTAAGGAGGGGCCCTACTATGGCTACACCTTC. Translating it yields CASSKEGPYYGYTF.

CDR3 sequence: CASRRPGGHGYTF. CDR3 coding DNA: TGTGCCAGCAGAAGGCCAGGGGGTCATGGCTACACCTTC. V and J are TRBV6-5 and TRBJ1-2, with TRBD1 identical over 7 bases. Trimming removed 6 bases from V and 6 bases from J; junction bases left unmatched: 7. Germline values: CDR1 MNHEY, CDR2 SVGAGI. The CDR3 is made up of 13 amino acids.

This clone was seen a few times. This chain joins TRBV7-6 and TRBJ2-1; the match to TRBD2 covers 11 bases. Looked up from germline, CDR1 is SGHVS and CDR2 is FNYEAQ. The V segment lost 5 bases and the J segment 5 bases; nucleotides outside the gene matches: 8. The CDR3 is 16 amino acids. The CDR3 region is CASSGRLAGRDNEQFF. The CDR3 bases are TGTGCCAGCAGCGGAAGACTAGCGGGGAGAGACAATGAGCAGTTCTTC.

V and J are TRBV7-2 and TRBJ1-1; tentatively, D is TRBD1 (6 bases). The V end was cut by 4 bases, the J end by 8 bases, with 11 bases between. CDR3 length: 12 amino acids. Per the germline V gene, CDR1 is SGHTA and CDR2 is FQGNSA. CDR3 sequence: CASSSGAWEAFF. CDR3 sequence (DNA): TGTGCCAGCAGCTCAGGGGCGTGGGAAGCTTTCTTT.

In its sample, this clone was seen once. The CDR3 nucleotides read TGTGCCAGCAGCGTAGGACATAACACTGAAGCTTTCTTT. Amino acid sequence: CASSVGHNTEAFF. The genes are TRBV6-4 and TRBJ1-1; D may be TRBD1 (5 bases). This CDR3 has 13 residues. The germline V gene encodes CDR1 MRHNA and CDR2 SNTAGT. With 6 bases removed from V and 2 bases from J, the gap between germline ends came to 10 bases.

The chain carries TRBV2 and TRBJ2-2; 7 bases fit TRBD2. The CDR3 extends over 14 amino acids. With 9 bases clipped from V and 6 bases from J, the junction kept 10 bases outside the gene matches. Germline V gene lookup returns CDR1 SNHLY and CDR2 FYNNEI. The CDR3 is CAREGGGVAGELFF. The CDR3 DNA follows: TGTGCCAGGGAGGGCGGGGGTGTCGCCGGGGAGCTGTTTTTT.

This rearrangement joins TRBV5-1 to TRBJ2-2; D is unresolved. The CDR3 totals 14 residues. V lost 6 bases and J lost 3, with 12 bases in between. The germline V gene encodes CDR1 SGHRS and CDR2 YFSETQ. The CDR3 bases are TGCGCCAGCAACGGGTACGGTGACACCGGGGAGCTGTTTTTT. Translating it yields CASNGYGDTGELFF.

The chain employs TRBV27 and TRBJ1-2; D gene uncertain. Trimming shortened V by 5 bases and J by 4 bases, and 20 bases separated the two germline ends. The CDR3 contains 16 residues. Germline V gene sequence: CDR1 MNHEY, CDR2 SMNVEV (reference sequence). DNA for the CDR3: TGTGCCAGCAGTCCGTCATGGTCCGGGTCGTTCTATGGCTACACCTTC. It translates to CASSPSWSGSFYGYTF.